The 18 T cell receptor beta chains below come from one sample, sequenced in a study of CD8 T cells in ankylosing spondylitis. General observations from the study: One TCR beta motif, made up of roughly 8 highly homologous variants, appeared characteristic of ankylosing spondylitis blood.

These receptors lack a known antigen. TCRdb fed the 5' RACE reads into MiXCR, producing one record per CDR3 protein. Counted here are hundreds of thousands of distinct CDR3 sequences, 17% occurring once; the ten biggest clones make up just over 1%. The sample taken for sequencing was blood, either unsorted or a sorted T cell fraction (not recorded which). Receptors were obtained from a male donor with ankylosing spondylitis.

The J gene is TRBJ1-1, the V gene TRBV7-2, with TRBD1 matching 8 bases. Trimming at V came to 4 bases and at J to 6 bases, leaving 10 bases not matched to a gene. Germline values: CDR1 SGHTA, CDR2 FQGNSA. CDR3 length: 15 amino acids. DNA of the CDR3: TGTGCCAGCAGCTCAAGACAGGGGATTGGAGCTGAAGCTTTCTTT. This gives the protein CASSSRQGIGAEAFF.

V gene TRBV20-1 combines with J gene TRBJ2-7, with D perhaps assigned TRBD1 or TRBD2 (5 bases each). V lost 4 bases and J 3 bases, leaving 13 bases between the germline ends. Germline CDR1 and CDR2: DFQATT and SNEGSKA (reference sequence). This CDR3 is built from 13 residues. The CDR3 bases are TGCAGTGCTATCTTGGGACCAAACTACGAGCAGTACTTC. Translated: CSAILGPNYEQYF.

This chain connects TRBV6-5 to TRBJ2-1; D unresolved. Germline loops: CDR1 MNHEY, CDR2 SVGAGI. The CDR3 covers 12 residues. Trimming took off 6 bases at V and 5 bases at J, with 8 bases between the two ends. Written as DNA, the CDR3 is TGTGCCAGCAGCCAGTCGAACAATGAGCAGTTCTTC. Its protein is CASSQSNNEQFF.

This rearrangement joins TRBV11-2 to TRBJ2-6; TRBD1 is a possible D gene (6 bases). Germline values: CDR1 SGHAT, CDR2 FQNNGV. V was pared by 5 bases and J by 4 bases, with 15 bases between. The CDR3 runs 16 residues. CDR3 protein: CASSPNRVSGANVLTF. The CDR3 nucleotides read TGTGCCAGCAGCCCGAACAGGGTATCAGGGGCCAACGTCCTGACTTTC.

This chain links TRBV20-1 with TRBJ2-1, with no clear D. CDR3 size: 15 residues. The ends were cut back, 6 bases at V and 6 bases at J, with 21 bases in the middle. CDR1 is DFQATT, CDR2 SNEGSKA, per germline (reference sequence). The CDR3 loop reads CSAQNGLLAVNEQFF. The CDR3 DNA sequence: TGCAGTGCGCAAAACGGCCTACTCGCGGTCAATGAGCAGTTCTTC.

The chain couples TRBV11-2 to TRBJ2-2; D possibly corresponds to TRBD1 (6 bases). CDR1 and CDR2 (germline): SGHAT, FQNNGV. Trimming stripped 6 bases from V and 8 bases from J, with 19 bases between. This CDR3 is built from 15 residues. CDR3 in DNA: TGTGCCAGCAGGCCCCCGGGACACCCAAGGGGGGAGCTGTTTTTT. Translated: CASRPPGHPRGELFF.

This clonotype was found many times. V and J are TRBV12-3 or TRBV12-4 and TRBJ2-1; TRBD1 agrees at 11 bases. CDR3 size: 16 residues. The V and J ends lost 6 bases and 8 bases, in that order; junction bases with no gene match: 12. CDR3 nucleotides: TGTGCCAGCAGCCCGACGGTCGGGACAGGGGGGTATGAGCAGTTCTTC. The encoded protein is CASSPTVGTGGYEQFF.

The CDR3 nucleotides are TGTGCCATCAGTCCTTCACCCACCGGGGAGCTGTTTTTT. Its translation is CAISPSPTGELFF. The chain has TRBV10-3 and TRBJ2-2; D is undetermined. Trimming removed 5 bases from V and 4 bases from J, with 8 bases in between. The germline V gene has CDR1 ENHRY and CDR2 SYGVKD. The CDR3 is 13 residues long.

The CDR3 DNA sequence: TGTGCCAGCAGCTTAGGGCAGCCCGCTAACTATGGCTACACCTTC. Its translation is CASSLGQPANYGYTF. The chain carries TRBV7-2 and TRBJ1-2; D unresolved. V lost 1 base and J lost 0, with 9 bases in between. The CDR3 contains 15 residues. Germline loops: CDR1 SGHTA, CDR2 FQGNSA.

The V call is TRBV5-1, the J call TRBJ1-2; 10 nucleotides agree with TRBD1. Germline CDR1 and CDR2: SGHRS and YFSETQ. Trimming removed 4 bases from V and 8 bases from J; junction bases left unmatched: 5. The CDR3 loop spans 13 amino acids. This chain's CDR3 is CASSQGQGNGYTF. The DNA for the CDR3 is TGCGCCAGCAGCCAGGGACAGGGGAACGGCTACACCTTC.

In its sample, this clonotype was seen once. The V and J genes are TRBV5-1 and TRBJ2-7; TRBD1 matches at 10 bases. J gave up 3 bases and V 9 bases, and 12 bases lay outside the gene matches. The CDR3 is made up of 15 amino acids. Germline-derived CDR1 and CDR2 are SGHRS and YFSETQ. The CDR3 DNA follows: TGCGCCACCGGGGTTGGTGGGACAGGGGTCTACGAGCAGTACTTC. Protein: CATGVGGTGVYEQYF. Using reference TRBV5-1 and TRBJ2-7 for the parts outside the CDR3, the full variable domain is KAGVTQTPRYLIKTRGQQVTLSCSPISGHRSVSWYQQTPGQGLQFLFEYFSETQRNKGNFPGRFSGRQFSNSRSEMNVSTLELGDSALYLCATGVGGTGVYEQYFGPGTRLTVT.

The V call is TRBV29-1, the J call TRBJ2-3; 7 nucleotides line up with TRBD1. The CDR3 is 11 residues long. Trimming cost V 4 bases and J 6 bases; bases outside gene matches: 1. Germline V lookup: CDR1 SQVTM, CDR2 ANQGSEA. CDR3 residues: CSVGDSDTQYF. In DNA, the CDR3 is TGCAGCGTTGGGGACAGTGATACGCAGTATTTT.

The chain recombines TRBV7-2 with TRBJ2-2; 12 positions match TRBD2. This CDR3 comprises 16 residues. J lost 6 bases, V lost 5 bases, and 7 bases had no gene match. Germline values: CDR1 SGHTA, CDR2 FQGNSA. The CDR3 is CASSKRLAGVSGELFF. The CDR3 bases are TGTGCCAGCAGCAAGCGACTAGCGGGAGTGTCCGGGGAGCTGTTTTTT.

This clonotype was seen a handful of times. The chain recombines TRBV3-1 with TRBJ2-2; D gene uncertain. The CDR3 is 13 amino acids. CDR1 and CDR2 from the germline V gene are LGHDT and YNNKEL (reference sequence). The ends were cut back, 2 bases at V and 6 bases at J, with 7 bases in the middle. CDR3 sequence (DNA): TGTGCCAGCAGCCAACGTACTGCCGGGGAGCTGTTTTTT. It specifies CASSQRTAGELFF.

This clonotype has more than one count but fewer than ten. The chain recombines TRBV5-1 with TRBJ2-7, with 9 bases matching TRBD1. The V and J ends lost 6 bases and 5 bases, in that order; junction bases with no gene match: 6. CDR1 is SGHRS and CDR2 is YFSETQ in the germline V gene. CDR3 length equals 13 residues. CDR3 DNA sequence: TGCGCCAGCACGTCGGACAGGGGAGACGAGCAGTACTTC. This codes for CASTSDRGDEQYF. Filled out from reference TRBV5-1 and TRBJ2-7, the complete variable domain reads KAGVTQTPRYLIKTRGQQVTLSCSPISGHRSVSWYQQTPGQGLQFLFEYFSETQRNKGNFPGRFSGRQFSNSRSEMNVSTLELGDSALYLCASTSDRGDEQYFGPGTRLTVT.

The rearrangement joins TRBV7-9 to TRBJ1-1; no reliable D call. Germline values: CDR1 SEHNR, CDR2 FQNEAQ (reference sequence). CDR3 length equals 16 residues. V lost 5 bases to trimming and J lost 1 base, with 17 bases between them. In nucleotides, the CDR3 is TGTGCCAGCAGCGGAACTTGGGGAGCAAAGAACACTGAAGCTTTCTTT. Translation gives CASSGTWGAKNTEAFF.

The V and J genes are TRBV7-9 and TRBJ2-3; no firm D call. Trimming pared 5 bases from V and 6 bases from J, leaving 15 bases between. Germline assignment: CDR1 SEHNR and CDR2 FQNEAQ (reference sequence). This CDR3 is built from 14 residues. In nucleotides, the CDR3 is TGTGCCAGCAGCGGCGAAAGGTTAATTGATACGCAGTATTTT. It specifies CASSGERLIDTQYF.

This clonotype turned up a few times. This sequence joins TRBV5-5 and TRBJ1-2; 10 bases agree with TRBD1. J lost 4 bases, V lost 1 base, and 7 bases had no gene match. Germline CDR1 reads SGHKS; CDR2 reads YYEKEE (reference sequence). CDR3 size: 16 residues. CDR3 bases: TGTGCCAGCAGCTTGTCCCTAGGACAGGGGGGCTATGGCTACACCTTC. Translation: CASSLSLGQGGYGYTF.